This T cell receptor beta chain derives from a study of blood T cells in healthy people across ages. This clonotype has more than one count but fewer than ten. A second about 7 to 11 cycle PCR used barcoded and J-beta primers. TCRdb processed the 5' RACE reads anew with MiXCR; each CDR3 protein has one entry. The repertoire holds more than 500,000 distinct CDR3 sequences, 27% seen once, with roughly 20% in the top ten. V lost 4 bases to trimming and J lost 0 bases, with 17 bases between them. The CDR3 runs 17 residues. Germline loops: CDR1 MNHNS, CDR2 SASEGT. This TCR derives from a woman in her sixties or seventies in good health. The sequenced sample consisted of blood. V usage is TRBV6-1 and J usage is TRBJ2-3, with D maybe TRBD2 (6 bases). CDR3 region: CASSANFLASSTDTQYF. CDR3 in DNA: TGTGCCAGCAGTGCCAACTTCCTAGCGTCCAGCACAGATACGCAGTATTTT.